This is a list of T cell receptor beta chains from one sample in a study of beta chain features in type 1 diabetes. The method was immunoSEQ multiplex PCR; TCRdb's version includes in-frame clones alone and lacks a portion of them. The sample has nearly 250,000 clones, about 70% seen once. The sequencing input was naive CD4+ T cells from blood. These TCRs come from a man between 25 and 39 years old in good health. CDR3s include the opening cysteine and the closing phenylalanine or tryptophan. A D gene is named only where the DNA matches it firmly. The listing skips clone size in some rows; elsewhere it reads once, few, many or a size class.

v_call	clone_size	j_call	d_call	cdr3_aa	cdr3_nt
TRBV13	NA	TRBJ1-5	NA	CASSLGGKHQPQHF	TGTGCCAGCAGCTTAGGGGGTAAGCACCAGCCCCAGCATTTT
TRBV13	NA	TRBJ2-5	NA	CASSFLALRETQYF	TGTGCCAGCAGCTTCCTAGCGCTACGGGAGACCCAGTACTTC
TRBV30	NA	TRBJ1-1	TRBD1	CAWNTGGTEAFF	TGTGCCTGGAACACAGGGGGAACTGAAGCTTTCTTT
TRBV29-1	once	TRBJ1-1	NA	CSVALTGTNTEAFF	TGCAGCGTCGCTTTGACGGGGACGAACACTGAAGCTTTCTTT
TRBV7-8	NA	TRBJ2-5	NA	CASSLAQRETQYF	TGTGCCAGCAGCTTAGCGCAGAGGGAGACCCAGTACTTC
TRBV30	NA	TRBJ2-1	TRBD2	CAWSVLGLAGDNEQFF	TGTGCCTGGAGTGTACTGGGACTAGCGGGAGATAATGAGCAGTTCTTC
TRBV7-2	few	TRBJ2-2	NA	CASALVSGELFF	TGTGCCAGCGCACTAGTTTCCGGGGAGCTGTTTTTT
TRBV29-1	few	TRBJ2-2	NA	CSVGSNSDNTGELFF	TGCAGCGTTGGTTCAAACAGTGATAACACCGGGGAGCTGTTTTTT
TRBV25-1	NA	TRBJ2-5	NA	CASRGAGVETQYF	TGTGCCAGCAGGGGGGCAGGGGTGGAGACCCAGTACTTC
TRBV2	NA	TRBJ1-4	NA	CASSYDSNEKLFF	TGTGCCAGCAGTTACGACAGCAATGAAAAACTGTTTTTT
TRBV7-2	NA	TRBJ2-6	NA	CASSFRIAGNSGANVLTF	TGTGCCAGCAGCTTCAGAATCGCAGGGAACTCTGGGGCCAACGTCCTGACTTTC
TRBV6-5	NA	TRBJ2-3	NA	CASNAGTDTQYF	TGTGCCAGCAATGCGGGCACAGATACGCAGTATTTT
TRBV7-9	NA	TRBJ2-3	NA	CASRSLTSLQYF	TGTGCCAGCAGGTCCCTCACCAGCCTCCAGTATTTT
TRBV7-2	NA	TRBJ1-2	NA	CASSFTGVYGYTF	TGTGCCAGCAGCTTCACAGGAGTCTATGGCTACACCTTC
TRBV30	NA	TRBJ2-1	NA	CAWRRSSYNEQFF	TGTGCCTGGAGGCGGAGCTCCTACAATGAGCAGTTCTTC
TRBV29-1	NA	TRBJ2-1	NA	CSVEREEQFF	TGCAGCGTTGAGAGGGAGGAGCAGTTCTTC
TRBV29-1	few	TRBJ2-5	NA	CSVAPNLRKTQYF	TGCAGCGTTGCTCCAAACCTCCGGAAGACCCAGTACTTC
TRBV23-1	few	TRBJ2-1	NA	CASSQQARNEQFF	TGCGCCAGCAGTCAGCAGGCGCGGAATGAGCAGTTCTTC
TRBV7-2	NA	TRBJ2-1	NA	CASRPTTTPGEQFF	TGTGCCAGCAGGCCCACCACGACCCCCGGGGAGCAGTTCTTC
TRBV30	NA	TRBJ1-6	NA	CAWSVQKSPLHF	TGTGCCTGGAGTGTACAAAAATCACCCCTCCACTTT
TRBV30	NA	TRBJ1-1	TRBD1	CAWRGQGEAFF	TGTGCCTGGAGAGGACAGGGCGAAGCTTTCTTT
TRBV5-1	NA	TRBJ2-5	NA	CASRTGTTKETQYF	TGCGCCAGCAGAACCGGGACCACTAAAGAGACCCAGTACTTC
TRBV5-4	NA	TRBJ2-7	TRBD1	CASSLAQGDEQYF	TGTGCCAGCAGCCTCGCACAGGGGGACGAGCAGTACTTC
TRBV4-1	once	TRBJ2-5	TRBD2	CASGGASGGQETQYF	TGCGCCAGCGGTGGTGCTAGCGGGGGGCAAGAGACCCAGTACTTC
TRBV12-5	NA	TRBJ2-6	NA	CAAESSGANVLTF	TGTGCCGCAGAGAGTTCTGGGGCCAACGTCCTGACTTTC
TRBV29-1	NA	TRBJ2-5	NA	CSGSTKYQETQYF	TGCAGCGGATCGACCAAGTACCAAGAGACCCAGTACTTC
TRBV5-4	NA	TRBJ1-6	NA	CASSLMAGAVNSPLHF	TGTGCCAGCAGCTTGATGGCAGGGGCGGTAAATTCACCCCTCCACTTT
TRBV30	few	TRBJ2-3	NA	CAWSVGSGRTDTQYF	TGTGCCTGGAGTGTAGGTAGCGGACGCACAGATACGCAGTATTTT
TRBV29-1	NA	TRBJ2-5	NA	CSVDTVPGETQYF	TGCAGCGTTGATACTGTCCCTGGGGAGACCCAGTACTTC
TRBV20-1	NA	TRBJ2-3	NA	CSALGDTQYF	TGCAGTGCTTTAGGGGATACGCAGTATTTT
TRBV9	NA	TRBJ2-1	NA	CASSVGQLGPFF	TGTGCCAGCAGCGTAGGACAGCTGGGTCCGTTCTTC
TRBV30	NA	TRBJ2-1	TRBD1	CAWSTGDPYNEQFF	TGTGCCTGGAGCACAGGGGACCCCTACAATGAGCAGTTCTTC
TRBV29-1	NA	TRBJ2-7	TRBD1	CSVEKGQGYEQYF	TGCAGCGTTGAAAAGGGACAGGGCTACGAGCAGTACTTC
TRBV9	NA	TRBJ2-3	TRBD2	CASSSFGGRVADTQYF	TGTGCCAGCAGCTCATTTGGCGGGAGGGTTGCAGATACGCAGTATTTT
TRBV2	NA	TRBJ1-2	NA	CASRAGPNYGYTF	TGTGCCAGCAGGGCGGGGCCAAACTATGGCTACACCTTC
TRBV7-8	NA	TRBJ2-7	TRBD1	CASSPPDRGSGEQYF	TGTGCCAGCAGCCCCCCGGACAGGGGTTCCGGCGAGCAGTACTTC
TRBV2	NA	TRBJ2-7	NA	CASKGGLSNEQYF	TGTGCCAGCAAGGGGGGCCTTAGTAACGAGCAGTACTTC
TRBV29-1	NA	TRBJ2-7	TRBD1	CSVKQGYEQYF	TGCAGCGTAAAACAGGGGTACGAGCAGTACTTC
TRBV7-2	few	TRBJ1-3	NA	CASSLAPGNTIYF	TGTGCCAGCAGCCTGGCCCCTGGAAACACCATATATTTT
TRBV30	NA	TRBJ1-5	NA	CAWSARTGLAWNQPQHF	TGTGCCTGGAGTGCCCGGACGGGGTTAGCATGGAATCAGCCCCAGCATTTT
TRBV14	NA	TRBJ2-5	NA	CASSQISMARETQYF	TGTGCCAGCAGCCAAATTTCTATGGCAAGGGAGACCCAGTACTTC
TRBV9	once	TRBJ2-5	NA	CASSALRETQYF	TGTGCCAGCAGTGCACTGCGGGAGACCCAGTACTTC
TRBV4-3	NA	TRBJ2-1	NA	CASSQTGRWNEQFF	TGCGCCAGCAGCCAGACAGGGAGGTGGAATGAGCAGTTCTTC
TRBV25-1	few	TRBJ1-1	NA	CASSPWEGPNTEAFF	TGTGCCAGCAGTCCCTGGGAGGGCCCGAACACTGAAGCTTTCTTT
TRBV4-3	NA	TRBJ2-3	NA	CASSQDRALSWDTQYF	TGCGCCAGCAGCCAAGACCGGGCCCTAAGCTGGGATACGCAGTATTTT
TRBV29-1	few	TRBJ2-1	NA	CSTTRRTNEQFF	TGCAGCACCACCCGACGGACGAATGAGCAGTTCTTC
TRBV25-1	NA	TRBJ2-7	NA	CASSDNSPYEQYF	TGTGCCAGCAGTGACAATAGTCCCTACGAGCAGTACTTC
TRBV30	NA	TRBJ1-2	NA	CAWSVQWNHGYTF	TGTGCCTGGAGTGTGCAGTGGAACCATGGCTACACCTTC
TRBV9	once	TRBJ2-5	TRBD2	CASSSGLAGGQETQYF	TGTGCCAGCAGCTCCGGACTAGCGGGAGGTCAGGAGACCCAGTACTTC
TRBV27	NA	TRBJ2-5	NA	CASSLRAAPIQETQYF	TGTGCCAGCAGTTTAAGGGCAGCGCCGATCCAAGAGACCCAGTACTTC
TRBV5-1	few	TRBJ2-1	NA	CASSLDGQFYNEQFF	TGCGCCAGCAGCTTGGATGGACAGTTCTACAATGAGCAGTTCTTC
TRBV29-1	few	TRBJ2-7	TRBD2	CSVVLLAVEYEQYF	TGCAGCGTTGTCTTACTAGCGGTTGAATACGAGCAGTACTTC
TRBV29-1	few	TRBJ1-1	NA	CSANPNTEAFF	TGCAGCGCTAACCCGAACACTGAAGCTTTCTTT
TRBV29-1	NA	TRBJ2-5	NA	CSVARGQGETQYF	TGCAGCGTCGCCCGGGGGCAGGGGGAGACCCAGTACTTC
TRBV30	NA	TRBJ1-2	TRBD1	CAGRTGADGYTF	TGTGCCGGTAGGACAGGGGCGGATGGCTACACCTTC
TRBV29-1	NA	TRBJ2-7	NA	CSVSAGPTYEQYF	TGCAGCGTTTCTGCGGGACCCACCTACGAGCAGTACTTC